The clone carrying this T cell receptor (beta chain) was found many times. What it binds is unknown. The data are from a study of molecular identifiers for immune sequencing clone quantification. Germline V lookup: CDR1 MNHEY, CDR2 SVGEGT. This CDR3 region has 15 residues. The V end was cut by 3 bases, the J end by 3 bases, with 12 bases between. MiXCR, applied by TCRdb to the PCR reads, yields one record per CDR3 protein. Here the sample spans just under 650,000 distinct CDR3 sequences, about 20% being singletons. Overall study results and limits: Clones carrying above 20 RNA copies accounted for over 98% of effector molecules, under 1% in naive cells.

This sequence was found in a human donor in good health. Some libraries in this study had Jurkat cell RNA spiked in. The chain employs TRBV6-2 or TRBV6-3 and TRBJ1-5; a weak D match, TRBD1 (6 bases). The sequenced sample was naive CD8+ T cells from blood, with Jurkat cell RNA spiked in. Subset in this sample: FACS-sorted CD8+CD4-CCR7+CD45RA+ naive T cells. In DNA form, the CDR3 reads TGTGCCAGCAGTTATTTTGGACAGTACAATCAGCCCCAGCATTTT. Encoded protein: CASSYFGQYNQPQHF.